Listed here is a single TCR beta chain. These data belong to a study of blood T cell repertoires in COVID-19. Profiled with immunoSEQ multiplex PCR; TCRdb holds only in-frame clones, not every one. Among some 250,000 clones listed, approximately 80% were seen once. CDR1 is LNHDA and CDR2 is SQIVND in the germline V gene (reference sequence). This CDR3 is 15 amino acids long. V lost 7 bases and J lost 3; bases outside the gene matches: 7. The material sequenced was peripheral blood. The chain has TRBV19 and TRBJ1-3; 9 bases fit TRBD1. The sequence derives from a woman of 80 years or more with acute or convalescent COVID-19. CDR3 bases: TGTGCCAGTACCTCGACAGGGGGAGGTGGAAACACCATATATTTT. Residues: CASTSTGGGGNTIYF. The full variable domain, rest sourced from reference TRBV19 and TRBJ1-3, is DGGITQSPKYLFRKEGQNVTLSCEQNLNHDAMYWYRQDPGQGLRLIYYSQIVNDFQKGDIAEGYSVSREKKESFPLTVTSAQKNPTAFYLCASTSTGGGGNTIYFGEGSWLTVV.